The 5 T cell receptor beta chains listed next were all sequenced from one sample in a study of cytotoxic CD8 clonotypes in ibrutinib-treated CLL (dated by TCRdb to the early 2020s). Library generation was performed with the immunoSEQ multiplex PCR assay. In TCRdb, the immuneACCESS table is reduced to in-frame sequences with V and J assigned. These tables do not hold every clone; where another copy was compared, an unresolved V gene accounts for under half, and the others remain unexplained. A total of over 120,000 clones appear in this sample, about 75% of them only once. The ten most abundant clones make up 5.1% of the sample. The meaning of the sample's time point label: roughly 2 years on ibrutinib. The specimen comprised PBMCs, sampled after 24 months of ibrutinib treatment. The origin of the receptors is a human donor with chronic lymphocytic leukemia.

V usage is TRBV6-6 and J usage is TRBJ2-2; D gene uncertain. CDR1 MNHNY and CDR2 SVGAGI come from the germline V gene (reference sequence). This CDR3 comprises 14 residues. Trimming took off 5 bases at V and 6 bases at J, with 13 bases between the two ends. CDR3 residues: CASSRPVLPGELFF. In DNA, the CDR3 is TGTGCCAGCAGTCGCCCCGTATTGCCCGGGGAGCTGTTTTTT.

The CDR3 DNA reads as TGTGCCAGCAGCGCCCGGGACAGGGGAAGAACCGGGGAGCTGTTTTTT. As protein: CASSARDRGRTGELFF. The chain uses TRBV5-6 and TRBJ2-2; 10 nucleotides match TRBD1. The length of the CDR3 is 16 residues. Losses at the gene ends were 4 bases for V and 5 bases for J; bases not matched to a gene: 8. Germline loops: CDR1 SGHDT, CDR2 YYEEEE.

V gene TRBV27 combines with J gene TRBJ2-5; 12 bases line up with TRBD2. V lost 4 bases and J lost 5; bases outside the gene matches: 8. CDR1 is MNHEY and CDR2 is SMNVEV in the germline V gene (reference sequence). The length of the CDR3 is 16 residues. The DNA for the CDR3 is TGTGCCAGCAGTTCCCCTAGCGGGAGGGCCGGGGAGACCCAGTACTTC. Translating it yields CASSSPSGRAGETQYF.

This clone appeared a few times. J is TRBJ2-2 and V is TRBV19; 9 positions agree with TRBD2. The J segment lost 4 bases and the V segment lost 7 bases, leaving 4 bases of the junction unmatched. The CDR3 totals 14 residues. Looked up from germline, CDR1 is LNHDA and CDR2 is SQIVND (reference sequence). For the CDR3, the DNA is TGTGCCAGTACCCCTAGCGGGGCCACCGGGGAGCTGTTTTTT. This encodes CASTPSGATGELFF.

This chain uses TRBV27 with TRBJ1-2; tentative D call: TRBD1 (6 bases). The CDR3 runs to 13 residues. In germline, CDR1 is MNHEY, CDR2 SMNVEV (reference sequence). V lost 3 bases and J 2 bases, leaving 7 bases between the germline ends. The DNA for the CDR3 is TGTGCCAGCAGTTTGAGGGGGAACTATGGCTACACCTTC. It codes for CASSLRGNYGYTF.